Presented here are 31 T cell receptor beta chains from one specimen sequenced in a study of blood T cell repertoires in COVID-19. TCRdb keeps only in-frame clones here, not all; method: immunoSEQ multiplex PCR. This table holds a few hundred thousand clones, 85% to 90% found once. Sequencing was performed on peripheral blood. These receptors all come from a man of 80 years or more with acute or convalescent COVID-19.

V gene TRBV6-2 or TRBV6-3 combines with J gene TRBJ2-5; D might be TRBD1 (5 bases). The length of the CDR3 is 13 residues. Per the germline V gene, CDR1 is MNHEY and CDR2 is SVGEGT. Trimming pared 2 bases from V and 4 bases from J, leaving 8 bases between. CDR3 sequence reads: CASSYIRAETQYF. The CDR3 nucleotides are TGTGCCAGCAGTTACATCAGGGCAGAGACCCAGTACTTC.

This chain links TRBV5-1 with TRBJ2-7; D might be TRBD1 (6 bases). The ends were cut back, 0 bases at V and 6 bases at J, with 16 bases in the middle. The length of the CDR3 is 15 residues. Germline assignment: CDR1 SGHRS and CDR2 YFSETQ. This chain's CDR3 is CASSLGGRGFGEQYF. The CDR3 DNA reads as TGCGCCAGCAGCTTGGGCGGCAGGGGATTCGGCGAGCAGTACTTC.

The chain has TRBV4-1 and TRBJ2-3, with 10 bases matching TRBD2. Germline V CDR1 and CDR2: MGHRA, YSYEKL. Unmatched junction bases numbered 10, after V lost 1 base and J lost 6 bases. The CDR3 extends over 17 amino acids. The CDR3 DNA reads as TGCGCCAGCAGCCAAGTGAGACTAGCGGGTTTTGGGGATACGCAGTATTTT. Its translation: CASSQVRLAGFGDTQYF.

The rearrangement joins TRBV5-1 to TRBJ2-2, with 8 positions matching TRBD1. Trimming took 3 bases from V and 6 from J; bases not matched to a gene: 10. This CDR3 region has 16 residues. Germline V CDR1 and CDR2: SGHRS, YFSETQ. The CDR3 sequence is CASSSRGQGRAGELFF. CDR3 nucleotide sequence: TGCGCCAGCAGCTCACGAGGACAGGGAAGGGCCGGGGAGCTGTTTTTT.

This chain links TRBV6-5 with TRBJ1-2; D is ambiguous. This CDR3 has 14 amino acids. Per germline, CDR1 MNHEY and CDR2 SVGAGI. V was clipped by 3 bases and J by 4 bases, with 12 bases between them. The CDR3 loop reads CASSYVPGRYGYTF. The CDR3 nucleotides are TGTGCCAGCAGTTATGTCCCAGGCCGCTATGGCTACACCTTC.

The rearrangement uses TRBV5-4 and TRBJ2-1; possible D gene TRBD2, 6 bases. The V end was cut by 0 bases, the J end by 0 bases, with 7 bases between. The CDR3 sequence is 15 residues long. CDR1 is SGHNT, CDR2 YYREEE, per germline (reference sequence). CDR3 residues: CASSLDGSSYNEQFF. The CDR3 DNA reads as TGTGCCAGCAGCTTGGACGGGAGCTCCTACAATGAGCAGTTCTTC.

The V and J genes are TRBV6-2 or TRBV6-3 and TRBJ1-4; D is ambiguous. The CDR3 runs to 13 residues. The V end lost 6 bases, the J end lost 4 bases, and 9 bases lay between the germline ends. The germline V gene has CDR1 MNHEY and CDR2 SVGEGT. This chain's CDR3 is CASSRRGNEKLFF. In DNA, the CDR3 is TGTGCCAGCAGCAGACGGGGTAATGAAAAACTGTTTTTT.

The chain couples TRBV19 to TRBJ2-5; TRBD2 matches at 13 bases. The CDR3 runs to 16 residues. The germline V gene encodes CDR1 LNHDA and CDR2 SQIVND (reference sequence). V shed 5 bases, J shed 2 bases, and the junction held 5 bases outside the gene matches. CDR3 sequence: CASSSRGLAGQETQYF. The CDR3, as DNA: TGTGCCAGTAGTTCACGGGGACTAGCGGGGCAAGAGACCCAGTACTTC.

The genes are TRBV19 and TRBJ2-2, with 12 bases lining up with TRBD1. The J segment lost 0 bases and the V segment lost 5 bases, leaving 7 bases of the junction unmatched. CDR3 length: 18 residues. Germline CDR1 is LNHDA and CDR2 is SQIVND (reference sequence). The CDR3 is CASSWDRGREANTGELFF. The CDR3 bases are TGTGCCAGTAGTTGGGACAGGGGGCGAGAGGCGAACACCGGGGAGCTGTTTTTT.

The J gene is TRBJ2-7, the V gene TRBV6-2 or TRBV6-3; 9 bases are a match to TRBD2. V gave up 5 bases and J gave up 1 base; unmatched junction bases: 6. Per germline, CDR1 MNHEY and CDR2 SVGEGT. The CDR3 has 15 residues. CDR3 protein: CASSHTTSGSYEQYF. The CDR3 DNA follows: TGTGCCAGCAGTCACACGACTAGCGGTTCCTACGAGCAGTACTTC.

The J gene is TRBJ2-1, the V gene TRBV3-1 (or the pseudogene TRBV3-2); TRBD1 matches 7 bases. The CDR3 consists of 12 residues. Germline V gene sequence: CDR1 LGHDT, CDR2 YNNKEL (reference sequence). The trim removed 0 bases at V and 10 bases at J, leaving 0 bases unmatched. CDR3 residues: CASSQDRGEQFF. The DNA for the CDR3 is TGTGCCAGCAGCCAAGACAGGGGGGAGCAGTTCTTC.

The chain joins TRBV6-5 to TRBJ2-1, with 9 bases matching TRBD2. The CDR3 sequence is 14 residues long. Trimming removed 8 bases from V and 7 bases from J; junction bases left unmatched: 9. The germline V gene has CDR1 MNHEY and CDR2 SVGAGI. The CDR3 loop reads CASRTGLAINEQFF. For the CDR3, the DNA is TGTGCCAGCCGGACGGGACTAGCCATAAATGAGCAGTTCTTC.

The CDR3 DNA sequence: TGCGCCAGCAGATCCGACAGGGGGCAAAACATTCAGTACTTC. Its translation is CASRSDRGQNIQYF. The chain joins TRBV5-1 to TRBJ2-4, with TRBD1 matching 10 bases. The CDR3 is 14 residues long. In germline, CDR1 is SGHRS, CDR2 YFSETQ. Trimming removed 5 bases from V and 5 bases from J; junction bases left unmatched: 4.

The chain employs TRBV19 and TRBJ2-1; 9 bases are a match to TRBD1. The length of the CDR3 is 16 residues. CDR1 is LNHDA and CDR2 is SQIVND in the germline V gene (reference sequence). V gave up 1 base and J gave up 9 bases; unmatched junction bases: 10. The CDR3 bases are TGTGCCAGTAGTATAGTGGAGGACAGGGGTCAGGGTGAGCAGTTCTTC. As protein: CASSIVEDRGQGEQFF.

The gene calls are TRBV7-3 and TRBJ1-6, with TRBD1 identical over 7 bases. Germline CDR1 reads SGHTA; CDR2 reads FQGTGA. V lost 2 bases, J lost 10 bases, and 5 bases stayed unmatched. The CDR3 length is 14 residues. CDR3 sequence (DNA): TGTGCCAGCAGCTTAGGAGACAGGGAATCACCCCTCCACTTT. Amino acids: CASSLGDRESPLHF.

The genes are TRBV6-5 and TRBJ1-6; weak D call: TRBD1 (6 bases). The germline V gene encodes CDR1 MNHEY and CDR2 SVGAGI. Trimming removed 0 bases from V and 5 bases from J, with 8 bases in between. The CDR3 sequence is 15 residues long. CDR3 residues: CASSYSWTDNSPLHF. In DNA, the CDR3 is TGTGCCAGCAGTTACTCCTGGACAGATAATTCACCCCTCCACTTT.

To note about this clone: Other DNA sequences within the sample encode an identical CDR3. The chain combines TRBV7-2 with TRBJ2-7; D may be TRBD2 (6 bases). From germline, CDR1 is SGHTA and CDR2 FQGNSA. There are 12 residues in the CDR3. V was shortened by 5 bases and J by 6 bases, with 11 bases between the two germline ends. CDR3 DNA sequence: TGTGCCAGCAGCCGGGACTCGGGCGAGCAGTACTTC. It yields the protein CASSRDSGEQYF.

The CDR3 loop is CASSLAMSGMNTEAFF. The CDR3 DNA sequence: TGCGCCAGCAGCTTGGCCATGTCAGGGATGAACACTGAAGCTTTCTTT. The V gene is TRBV5-1, the J gene TRBJ1-1, with D possibly TRBD1 on 5 matching bases. Germline lookup yields CDR1 SGHRS and CDR2 YFSETQ. CDR3 length equals 16 residues. The V end lost 0 bases, the J end lost 0 bases, and 12 bases lay between the germline ends.

DNA of the CDR3: TGTGCCGGTCGAGAAGGGACAGGGAACACCGGGGAGCTGTTTTTT. Translation gives CAGREGTGNTGELFF. This sequence joins TRBV28 and TRBJ2-2; 8 bases align to TRBD1. Germline CDR1 is MDHEN and CDR2 is SYDVKM. CDR3 size: 15 residues. Germline trimming cut 11 bases from V and 1 base from J; bases unmatched to any gene: 9.

The chain links TRBV5-1 to TRBJ1-2, with TRBD1 matching over 8 bases. Trimming removed 3 bases from V and 4 bases from J; junction bases left unmatched: 8. CDR3 size: 15 residues. Germline CDR1 SGHRS, CDR2 YFSETQ. The CDR3 nucleotides are TGCGCCAGCAGCTCCGGACAGGGCCTCTTCTATGGCTACACCTTC. It codes for CASSSGQGLFYGYTF.

The V call is TRBV6-4, the J call TRBJ1-2; 8 nucleotides agree with TRBD1. Per the germline V gene, CDR1 is MRHNA and CDR2 is SNTAGT. V lost 0 bases to trimming and J lost 5 bases; unmatched junction nucleotides: 2. The CDR3 totals 14 residues. CDR3 in DNA: TGTGCCAGCAGTGACTCACAGGGGGGTTATGGCTACACCTTC. Translated, it gives CASSDSQGGYGYTF.

V gene TRBV19 combines with J gene TRBJ2-3, with D tentatively TRBD1 (6 bases). Per the germline V gene, CDR1 is LNHDA and CDR2 is SQIVND (reference sequence). Trimming took off 6 bases at V and 1 base at J, with 11 bases between the two ends. The CDR3 spans 14 residues. CDR3 loop: CASSQGPRTDTQYF. As DNA, the CDR3 is TGTGCCAGTAGCCAGGGGCCCCGCACAGATACGCAGTATTTT.

The sample holds one count of this clone. V is TRBV7-9 and J is TRBJ1-1; tentatively, D is TRBD1 (5 bases). The V gene's germline CDR1 is SEHNR and CDR2 FQNEAQ (reference sequence). There are 14 residues in the CDR3. Between the trimmed V and J ends, which lost 6 bases and 3 bases, there was a span of 14 bases. The DNA of the CDR3 is TGTGCCAGCAGTCACCGGCGGGGGGACACTGAAGCTTTCTTT. It is translated as CASSHRRGDTEAFF.

The CDR3 sequence is CASRTGLANTGELFF. The DNA for the CDR3 is TGTGCCAGCAGAACCGGACTAGCCAACACCGGGGAGCTGTTTTTT. This chain connects TRBV7-2 to TRBJ2-2; TRBD2 aligns across 8 bases. Germline CDR1 reads SGHTA; CDR2 reads FQGNSA. V gave up 6 bases and J gave up 2 bases; unmatched junction bases: 5. CDR3 length: 15 amino acids.

The chain joins TRBV28 to TRBJ2-3; 11 positions agree with TRBD2. Germline V gene sequence: CDR1 MDHEN, CDR2 SYDVKM. The CDR3 has 16 amino acids. V was pared by 3 bases and J by 2 bases, with 4 bases of the junction left unmatched. The CDR3 is CASSFGGLADTDTQYF. CDR3 bases: TGTGCCAGCAGTTTTGGGGGACTAGCGGACACAGATACGCAGTATTTT.

V is TRBV11-3 and J is TRBJ1-2; 7 nucleotides align to TRBD1. This CDR3 is 15 amino acids long. V lost 0 bases to trimming and J lost 5 bases; unmatched junction nucleotides: 6. Germline V gene sequence: CDR1 SGHNT, CDR2 YENEEA. The CDR3 loop reads CASSLDKGARYGYTF. Here the CDR3 DNA reads TGTGCCAGCAGCTTAGATAAGGGGGCGCGTTATGGCTACACCTTC.

This chain links TRBV9 with TRBJ2-2; maybe TRBD2 (6 bases). This CDR3 contains 16 residues. The V and J ends lost 4 bases and 1 base respectively, with 14 bases between them. Germline V gives CDR1 SGDLS, CDR2 YYNGEE. The CDR3 DNA follows: TGTGCCAGCAGCCCTCTGGGGCGGGGGAACACCGGGGAGCTGTTTTTT. Protein sequence: CASSPLGRGNTGELFF.

The J gene is TRBJ1-2, the V gene TRBV28; TRBD1 is a possible D gene (5 bases). V was trimmed by 3 bases and J by 2 bases, leaving 13 bases between them. CDR3 length: 15 residues. Germline V gives CDR1 MDHEN, CDR2 SYDVKM. The CDR3 sequence is CASSFPLGPNYGYTF. CDR3 in DNA: TGTGCCAGCAGTTTTCCTTTGGGGCCGAACTATGGCTACACCTTC.

The chain links TRBV5-5 to TRBJ1-1; D remains ambiguous. Germline V gene sequence: CDR1 SGHKS, CDR2 YYEKEE (reference sequence). This CDR3 spans 14 amino acids. Trimming stripped 3 bases from V and 0 bases from J, with 9 bases between. CDR3 region: CASSSRPVNTEAFF. DNA for the CDR3: TGTGCCAGCAGCTCGCGGCCGGTGAACACTGAAGCTTTCTTT.

This rearrangement joins TRBV2 to TRBJ1-1; D unclear. Germline values: CDR1 SNHLY, CDR2 FYNNEI. The CDR3 consists of 15 residues. V was shortened by 0 bases and J by 1 base, with 9 bases between the two germline ends. The CDR3: CASSEARHRNTEAFF. The CDR3 DNA sequence: TGTGCCAGCAGTGAAGCGAGACACCGGAACACTGAAGCTTTCTTT. Full variable domain (remainder filled in from reference TRBV2 and TRBJ1-1): EPEVTQTPSHQVTQMGQEVILRCVPISNHLYFYWYRQILGQKVEFLVSFYNNEISEKSEIFDDQFSVERPDGSNFTLKIRSTKLEDSAMYFCASSEARHRNTEAFFGQGTRLTVV.

This clone was recorded once. The J gene is TRBJ1-3, the V gene TRBV13, with D possibly being TRBD1 (6 bases). Trimming removed 4 bases from V and 0 bases from J, with 16 bases in between. This CDR3 spans 17 amino acids. Germline loops: CDR1 PRHDT, CDR2 FYEKMQ (reference sequence). The CDR3 nucleotides read TGTGCCAGCAGCTATTTAGGACAGAGTTACTCTGGAAACACCATATATTTT. As protein: CASSYLGQSYSGNTIYF.